This T cell receptor (beta chain) originates from a study of blood T cells in healthy people across ages (dated by TCRdb to between 2014 and 2017). For context, the study as a whole: In model experiments, roughly one uniquely barcoded TCR beta cDNA molecule per two T cells was captured by template switching. For two donors (one aged 18 to 29 and one aged 80 or older), the study analyzed two additional independent replicas of 1 million unique cDNA reads from the same blood draw. Four age groups were formed from the donors: young (average about 15 years), middle-aged (around 37), aged (62) and long-lived (roughly 88). To avoid experimental bias, donors of different ages were distributed randomly across sequencing lanes. Age-related changes in TCR beta repertoire diversity were measured in the study by deep sequencing normalized with unique cDNA molecular identifiers. Study-level results and caveats: As age increased, observed TCR beta diversity per million T cells dropped in a roughly linear way, and a significant reduction was already evident by age 40. Estimates of total diversity based on one million sequenced T cells were considered lower bounds and underestimates. The CMV infection status of donors was not known, potentially confounding age-related changes in expanded clonotypes. Observed TCR beta diversity correlated strongly with the percentage of naive T cells measured by flow cytometry. Compared with the aged group, more naive CD4+ T cells, fewer expanded clones and increased TCR diversity were shown by the long-lived group, suggesting age selection. Because profiling used bulk unsorted PBMCs, naive and antigen-experienced compartments could not be compared conclusively.

Library preparation used 5' RACE. The run used an Illumina HiSeq 2500. The second PCR ran for about 6 to 11 cycles and used a J-beta primer mix along with a sample-barcoded 5' primer. Each TCR beta cDNA molecule received a unique molecular identifier from a template-switch 5' adaptor carrying 12 random nucleotides. Each sample yielded at least 2.5 million CDR3-containing paired-end reads. First-strand cDNA was synthesized from all RNA with the Mint cDNA synthesis kit, primed by a TRBC-specific oligonucleotide. All cDNA was treated with uracil-DNA glycosylase and then went through a first 18-cycle PCR with the universal primers M1SS and BC2_uni_R. As for the original processing: For normalization, 1 million high-quality reads, each with a distinct molecular identifier, were randomly selected from each sample. Reads sharing molecular identifiers were discarded rather than binned into consensus sequences. MiTCR, with a Q25 quality threshold and the strictest error-elimination algorithm, was used for CDR3 identification, clonotype clustering and error correction. A nonparametric unseen species model with Euler transformation was used to estimate lower-bound total TCR beta diversity. TCRdb applied fastp at Q25 and MiXCR to the public reads, then kept only in-frame beta chains. Each CDR3 protein appears once, grouped with its most common genes and DNA. The V and J calls shown here were made by TCRdb, not taken from the authors' results. The sample has 850,000 to 950,000 distinct CDR3 sequences on record, around 30% of them singletons. The ten largest clonotypes hold 15% to 20% of the sample.

This clonotype was detected many times. The clone's antigen remains unknown. No base quality values were provided; no much bigger clone lies one nucleotide off. The donors were a few dozen Caucasian individuals from Russia, aged about 6 to 95 years, who were systemically healthy. Each donor gave 9 to 10 milliliters of peripheral blood, collected into EDTA-treated Vacutainer tubes. PBMCs were isolated by Ficoll-Paque density-gradient centrifugation, with at least 7 million obtained per sample. Total RNA, at least 5.5 micrograms per sample, was extracted from PBMCs with Trizol reagent. For every donor, flow cytometry on a PBMC aliquot measured the percentage of naive CD45RAhigh/CD27high T cells. Here V drops 4 bases and J drops 0 bases, and the junction holds 6 bases not matched to any gene. The CDR3 contains 14 residues, cysteine and phenylalanine counted. Only the CDR3 DNA stays, 42 bases, in frame from base 1. CDR1 and CDR2 are read off the germline V gene (reference sequence) as DFQATT and SNEGSKA.

The source of this sequence is a woman of 80 years or more in good health. Sequencing was done on a sample of blood. The chain uses TRBV20-1 and TRBJ2-7, with 7 bases aligning to TRBD1. Here is the DNA: TGCAGTGCTACGACAGGGACCAGCTCCTACGAGCAGTACTTC. It specifies CSATTGTSSYEQYF.